Below, 26 T cell receptor beta chains from the same sample are listed, as sequenced in a study of control samples from healthy donors and cancer patients. Sequencing used immunoSEQ multiplex PCR; TCRdb keeps in-frame clones, though not all of them. The sample records 130,000 to 150,000 clones, 93% being singletons. Sequenced sample: blood. These receptors came from a man aged 18 to 30 in good health.

The chain has TRBV19 and TRBJ1-1; 9 nucleotides match TRBD1. J lost 4 bases, V lost 8 bases, and 14 bases had no gene match. Germline values: CDR1 LNHDA, CDR2 SQIVND (reference sequence). The CDR3 is made up of 16 amino acids. CDR3 residues: CASFYGQGIGGTEAFF. The CDR3 coding sequence is TGTGCCAGTTTCTACGGACAGGGGATAGGGGGCACTGAAGCTTTCTTT.

This chain links TRBV15 with TRBJ2-7; 12 nucleotides agree with TRBD1. The ends lost 2 bases at V and 3 bases at J; junction bases unmatched: 5. The CDR3 runs to 16 residues. CDR1 is LNHNV and CDR2 is YYDKDF in the germline V gene (reference sequence). CDR3 protein: CATSRPGTGGYYEQYF. The DNA of the CDR3 is TGTGCCACCAGCAGACCTGGGACAGGGGGCTACTACGAGCAGTACTTC.

The genes are TRBV24-1 and TRBJ2-1; tentatively, D is TRBD1 (7 bases). V shed 8 bases and J shed 7 bases, with 17 bases lying between them. The V gene's germline CDR1 is KGHDR and CDR2 SFDVKD. CDR3 length: 14 residues. CDR3 residues: CATKALAGGNEQFF. The CDR3 region has the DNA TGTGCCACCAAAGCACTAGCAGGGGGAAATGAGCAGTTCTTC.

This clone was found once. The chain combines TRBV2 with TRBJ2-1; D perhaps matches TRBD2 (5 bases). The CDR3 extends over 15 amino acids. Between the trimmed V and J ends, which lost 6 bases and 2 bases, there was a span of 14 bases. Germline lookup yields CDR1 SNHLY and CDR2 FYNNEI. The CDR3 DNA sequence: TGTGCCAGCAGGGCGTCGAGGGTGGCCTACAATGAGCAGTTCTTC. Translated, it gives CASRASRVAYNEQFF.

This chain links TRBV10-1 with TRBJ1-6; maybe TRBD1 (5 bases). The V end was cut by 4 bases, the J end by 0 bases, with 10 bases between. CDR1 is WNHNN and CDR2 is SYGVQD in the germline V gene (reference sequence). The CDR3 spans 16 residues. CDR3 loop: CASSGDSTSYNSPLHF. The CDR3 DNA reads TGCGCCAGCAGTGGCGACAGCACCTCCTATAATTCACCCCTCCACTTT.

This chain uses TRBV5-6 with TRBJ1-5; the D is unclear. The CDR3 covers 13 residues. The germline V gene encodes CDR1 SGHDT and CDR2 YYEEEE. Trimming took off 2 bases at V and 7 bases at J, with 10 bases between the two ends. The CDR3 sequence: CASSFTAGQPQHF. CDR3 nucleotides: TGTGCCAGCAGCTTCACGGCCGGGCAGCCCCAGCATTTT.

The V gene is TRBV29-1, the J gene TRBJ2-7, with D possibly being TRBD2 (6 bases). From germline, CDR1 is SQVTM and CDR2 ANQGSEA. Trimming took off 3 bases at V and 5 bases at J, with 14 bases between the two ends. The CDR3 extends over 13 amino acids. CDR3 DNA sequence: TGCAGCGTTGATGGGGGGAGTACCCACGAGCAGTACTTC. Translating gives CSVDGGSTHEQYF.

CDR3 coding DNA: TGTGCCAGCAGAGACGGACAGGGGGCTAATGAAAAACTGTTTTTT. This sequence encodes CASRDGQGANEKLFF. This sequence joins TRBV2 and TRBJ1-4, with 10 bases lining up with TRBD1. This CDR3 spans 15 amino acids. With V trimmed by 6 bases and J by 3 bases, 4 bases remained unmatched. From germline, CDR1 is SNHLY and CDR2 FYNNEI. Based on the CDR3 plus reference TRBV2 and TRBJ1-4, the full variable domain is EPEVTQTPSHQVTQMGQEVILRCVPISNHLYFYWYRQILGQKVEFLVSFYNNEISEKSEIFDDQFSVERPDGSNFTLKIRSTKLEDSAMYFCASRDGQGANEKLFFGSGTQLSVL.

The chain couples TRBV4-3 to TRBJ1-2; D remains unclear. Germline V CDR1 and CDR2: LGHNA, YSLEER. The CDR3 consists of 13 residues. V lost 0 bases, J lost 6 bases, and 8 bases lay in between. The CDR3 DNA sequence: TGCGCCAGCAGCCAAGAACCCGGGGATGGCTACACCTTC. This translates into CASSQEPGDGYTF.

This clone was recorded only once. This chain connects TRBV7-9 to TRBJ2-7; D is unclear. The CDR3 runs 14 residues. CDR1 and CDR2 (germline): SEHNR, FQNEAQ (reference sequence). Between the trimmed V and J ends, which lost 5 bases and 3 bases, there was a span of 14 bases. The CDR3 coding sequence is TGTGCCAGCAGCCTGGCTACGCCCTACTACGAGCAGTACTTC. Its translation is CASSLATPYYEQYF. Filled out from reference TRBV7-9 and TRBJ2-7, the complete variable domain reads DTGVSQNPRHKITKRGQNVTFRCDPISEHNRLYWYRQTLGQGPEFLTYFQNEAQLEKSRLLSDRFSAERPKGSFSTLEIQRTEQGDSAMYLCASSLATPYYEQYFGPGTRLTVT.

The chain recombines TRBV9 with TRBJ1-5; the match to TRBD1 covers 7 bases. The V gene's germline CDR1 is SGDLS and CDR2 YYNGEE. The CDR3 sequence is 14 residues long. The V segment lost 7 bases and the J segment 2 bases; nucleotides outside the gene matches: 6. As DNA, the CDR3 is TGTGCCAGCGCGGCAGGGGGTGGCAATCAGCCCCAGCATTTT. Translating gives CASAAGGGNQPQHF.

The rearrangement joins TRBV5-5 to TRBJ1-2; TRBD1 aligns across 7 bases. The CDR3 sequence is 19 residues long. In germline, CDR1 is SGHKS, CDR2 YYEKEE (reference sequence). V trimming: 1 base; J trimming: 2 bases; junction bases outside the gene matches: 17. The CDR3 loop is CASSLSSGENRGGNYGYTF. The CDR3 nucleotides read TGTGCCAGCAGCTTGTCCTCTGGGGAAAACAGGGGAGGAAACTATGGCTACACCTTC.

V and J are TRBV6-1 and TRBJ2-7; D is possibly TRBD1 (6 bases). The V end was cut by 9 bases, the J end by 5 bases, with 11 bases between. Germline CDR1 is MNHNS and CDR2 is SASEGT. The CDR3 consists of 11 residues. CDR3 residues: CASTTGNEQYF. CDR3 DNA: TGTGCCAGTACGACAGGTAACGAGCAGTACTTC.

The chain couples TRBV12-3 or TRBV12-4 to TRBJ2-7; D gene unclear. The CDR3 is 12 amino acids. Trimming took off 8 bases at V and 6 bases at J, with 14 bases between the two ends. CDR3 nucleotides: TGTGCCAGCCTGGCCCCGGGCGGCGAGCAGTACTTC. It is translated as CASLAPGGEQYF.

The J gene is TRBJ1-1, the V gene TRBV5-1; D not certain. Germline V lookup: CDR1 SGHRS, CDR2 YFSETQ. The CDR3 consists of 14 residues. Trimming took off 0 bases at V and 3 bases at J, with 9 bases between the two ends. The CDR3 region has the DNA TGCGCCAGCAGCTTGGCCTTTGAGCACACTGAAGCTTTCTTT. Encoded protein: CASSLAFEHTEAFF. The variable domain in full, with the rest retrieved from reference TRBV5-1 and TRBJ1-1, is KAGVTQTPRYLIKTRGQQVTLSCSPISGHRSVSWYQQTPGQGLQFLFEYFSETQRNKGNFPGRFSGRQFSNSRSEMNVSTLELGDSALYLCASSLAFEHTEAFFGQGTRLTVV.

V is TRBV19 and J is TRBJ1-1; D unresolved. Germline CDR1 reads LNHDA; CDR2 reads SQIVND (reference sequence). With 4 bases removed from V and 7 bases from J, the gap between germline ends came to 10 bases. The CDR3 extends over 12 amino acids. CDR3 in DNA: TGTGCCAGTAGTAAACGGACGGATGAAGCTTTCTTT. Its translation is CASSKRTDEAFF.

V and J are TRBV4-1 and TRBJ1-1; unclear D gene. Trimming cost V 2 bases and J 2 bases, with 6 bases left between them. Per germline, CDR1 MGHRA and CDR2 YSYEKL. This CDR3 spans 13 amino acids. CDR3 sequence (DNA): TGCGCCAGCAGCCAACTGGGAAACACTGAAGCTTTCTTT. Translation: CASSQLGNTEAFF.

This clone occurred many times. V gene TRBV30 combines with J gene TRBJ1-1; tentative D call: TRBD1 (5 bases). The CDR3 is made up of 12 amino acids. Trimming left V 5 bases short and J 5 bases short, with 12 bases between. Germline CDR1 and CDR2: GTSNPN and SVGIG (reference sequence). In DNA, the CDR3 is TGTGCCTGGGGCTGGGGGGGGACTGAAGCTTTCTTT. The encoded protein is CAWGWGGTEAFF.

CDR3 nucleotides: TGCGCCAGCAGCCCCTTAGGGAGAGGGACAGATACGCAGTATTTT. Its translation: CASSPLGRGTDTQYF. This sequence joins TRBV5-1 and TRBJ2-3, with TRBD2 as a possible D gene (5 bases). V lost 4 bases to trimming and J lost 3 bases, with 15 bases between them. Per germline, CDR1 SGHRS and CDR2 YFSETQ. The CDR3 loop spans 15 amino acids.

This chain connects TRBV7-3 to TRBJ2-3, with unresolved D. This CDR3 region has 13 residues. Between the trimmed V and J ends, which lost 5 bases and 6 bases, there was a span of 12 bases. Germline CDR1 SGHTA, CDR2 FQGTGA. For the CDR3, the DNA is TGTGCCAGCAGCCGATTGGTCGGCGATACGCAGTATTTT. It encodes CASSRLVGDTQYF.

The chain has TRBV12-3 or TRBV12-4 and TRBJ2-7; D may be TRBD2 (6 bases). This CDR3 is built from 13 residues. V was shortened by 6 bases and J by 1 base, with 10 bases between the two germline ends. CDR3 loop: CASSRDSSYEQYF. CDR3 sequence (DNA): TGTGCCAGCAGCCGGGACTCGTCCTACGAGCAGTACTTC.

CDR3 DNA: TGCGCCAGCAGCTTGGTCACGGGCAGCGCCGCGGGAGAGACCCAGTACTTC. It translates to CASSLVTGSAAGETQYF. This chain connects TRBV5-1 to TRBJ2-5; a possible D gene is TRBD2 (5 bases). CDR3 length equals 17 residues. V was cut by 0 bases and J by 4 bases, with 19 bases left in between. In germline, CDR1 is SGHRS, CDR2 YFSETQ.

The CDR3 sequence is CASSLEQGIGFETQYF. In nucleotides, the CDR3 is TGCGCCAGCAGCTTGGAGCAGGGGATTGGGTTTGAGACCCAGTACTTC. The chain employs TRBV5-1 and TRBJ2-5; tentatively, D is TRBD1 (6 bases). CDR3 length: 16 amino acids. The germline gives CDR1 SGHRS, CDR2 YFSETQ. Trimming left V 0 bases short and J 5 bases short, with 17 bases between.

The chain recombines TRBV5-5 with TRBJ2-5; 7 bases match TRBD1. Germline loops: CDR1 SGHKS, CDR2 YYEKEE (reference sequence). Unmatched junction bases numbered 10, after V lost 4 bases and J lost 4 bases. The CDR3 has 15 residues. The CDR3 here is CASSTGQSARETQYF. The DNA of the CDR3 is TGTGCCAGCAGCACGGGACAGAGCGCGAGAGAGACCCAGTACTTC.

The V call is TRBV10-3, the J call TRBJ1-4, with 7 bases matching TRBD1. This CDR3 is built from 15 residues. CDR1 and CDR2 (germline): ENHRY, SYGVKD. The V and J ends lost 0 bases and 8 bases, in that order; junction bases with no gene match: 6. The CDR3 reads CAISESRGLGEKLFF. The CDR3 DNA reads TGTGCCATCAGTGAGTCAAGGGGGCTTGGGGAAAAACTGTTTTTT.

To note about this clone: This same CDR3 is encoded by further DNA sequences in the sample. The genes are TRBV5-1 and TRBJ2-5; D gene uncertain. The CDR3 runs to 11 residues. The germline V gene encodes CDR1 SGHRS and CDR2 YFSETQ. V dropped 0 bases and J dropped 4 bases, with 1 base sitting between them. CDR3 residues: CASSLVETQYF. DNA of the CDR3: TGCGCCAGCAGCTTGGTAGAGACCCAGTACTTC.